A single sample is the source of the 23 T cell receptor beta chains below, sequenced in a study of OX40 agonist ivuxolimab in advanced cancers. Repertoires were generated with immunoSEQ multiplex PCR, while TCRdb's copy carries only in-frame clones and drops some. This sample carries tens of thousands of clones, about nine tenths of them seen once, and the ten largest clones take approximately 26%. The material sequenced was CD4+ or CD8+ T cells sorted from blood, taken in a trial of the OX40 agonist ivuxolimab. Receptor source: an adult with an advanced solid tumor such as melanoma, head and neck, liver or kidney cancer.

J is TRBJ2-1 and V is TRBV2; 11 positions match TRBD2. From germline, CDR1 is SNHLY and CDR2 FYNNEI. Trimming at V came to 8 bases and at J to 4 bases, leaving 4 bases not matched to a gene. The CDR3 is 14 residues long. This chain's CDR3 is CASEGTSGYNEQFF. CDR3 coding DNA: TGTGCCAGCGAGGGGACTAGCGGTTACAATGAGCAGTTCTTC.

The rearrangement uses TRBV15 and TRBJ1-4, with D perhaps matching TRBD1 (5 bases). CDR3 length: 15 residues. V was clipped by 7 bases and J by 4 bases, with 16 bases between them. Germline CDR1 LNHNV, CDR2 YYDKDF (reference sequence). Here the CDR3 DNA reads TGTGCCACCACCGACTCAGGGCAACATAATGAAAAACTGTTTTTT. This sequence encodes CATTDSGQHNEKLFF.

The CDR3 DNA reads as TGTGCCAGTAGTGTAGGGGGTAGGCAAAACGAGCAGTACTTC. The encoded protein is CASSVGGRQNEQYF. The chain recombines TRBV19 with TRBJ2-7; D may be TRBD1 (6 bases). This CDR3 spans 14 amino acids. From germline, CDR1 is LNHDA and CDR2 SQIVND (reference sequence). V was pared by 5 bases and J by 5 bases, with 16 bases between.

The chain uses TRBV7-2 and TRBJ2-1; a weak D match, TRBD1 (5 bases). There are 16 residues in the CDR3. Trimming removed 1 base from V and 0 bases from J, with 10 bases in between. From germline, CDR1 is SGHTA and CDR2 FQGNSA. The CDR3, as DNA: TGTGCCAGCAGCTTAGGGGGCTCGTACTCCTACAATGAGCAGTTCTTC. As protein: CASSLGGSYSYNEQFF. The variable domain in full, completed from reference TRBV7-2 and TRBJ2-1, reads GAGVSQSPSNKVTEKGKDVELRCDPISGHTALYWYRQSLGQGLEFLIYFQGNSAPDKSGLPSDRFSAERTGGSVSTLTIQRTQQEDSAVYLCASSLGGSYSYNEQFFGPGTRLTVL.

The rearrangement joins TRBV11-3 to TRBJ2-5; the match to TRBD2 covers 10 bases. Germline-derived CDR1 and CDR2 are SGHNT and YENEEA. V gave up 2 bases and J gave up 5 bases; unmatched junction bases: 5. The CDR3 has 15 amino acids. The CDR3 nucleotides are TGTGCCAGCAGCTTAACTAGCGGGGAAATCGAGACCCAGTACTTC. Its translation is CASSLTSGEIETQYF.

The CDR3 coding sequence is TGTGCCAGTAGTATAGAACACTTCCCTACCGGCTCCTACGAGCAGTACTTC. Amino acid sequence: CASSIEHFPTGSYEQYF. The chain joins TRBV19 to TRBJ2-7; D gene unclear. The CDR3 loop spans 17 amino acids. The ends were cut back, 0 bases at V and 0 bases at J, with 15 bases in the middle. Germline loops: CDR1 LNHDA, CDR2 SQIVND (reference sequence).

The chain uses TRBV5-6 and TRBJ1-2; possible D gene TRBD1, 5 bases. The CDR3 has 13 amino acids. V was pared by 2 bases and J by 6 bases, with 11 bases between. CDR1 is SGHDT, CDR2 YYEEEE, per germline. DNA for the CDR3: TGTGCCAGCAGCTTAAGTGGGGCTCATGGCTACACCTTC. It yields the protein CASSLSGAHGYTF.

This clone was detected once. This sequence joins TRBV7-9 and TRBJ2-5; 7 nucleotides match TRBD2. V was pared by 3 bases and J by 5 bases, with 6 bases of the junction left unmatched. The length of the CDR3 is 14 residues. Germline V gene lookup returns CDR1 SEHNR and CDR2 FQNEAQ (reference sequence). In DNA form, the CDR3 reads TGTGCCAGCAGCTTTGCGGGAGTAGAGGAGACCCAGTACTTC. Amino acid sequence: CASSFAGVEETQYF.

Turning to this clone: The germline gene is not matched at one end of the junction; a read error may be the cause. The chain employs TRBV5-1 and TRBJ2-3; TRBD2 might be the D (5 bases). Germline values: CDR1 SGHRS, CDR2 YFSETQ. This CDR3 comprises 15 residues. The CDR3 here is CASSLIQSSTDTQYF. CDR3 sequence (DNA): TGCGCCAGCAGCTTGATACAGTCTAGCACAGATACACAGTATTTT.

This chain connects TRBV6-5 to TRBJ2-1, with D hard to call. Trimming cost V 0 bases and J 7 bases, with 7 bases left between them. From germline, CDR1 is MNHEY and CDR2 SVGAGI. This CDR3 spans 13 amino acids. CDR3 sequence: CASSYSGENEQFF. Written as DNA, the CDR3 is TGTGCCAGCAGTTACTCGGGTGAGAATGAGCAGTTCTTC.

A remark on this clone: At one end the junction does not follow the germline gene, possibly because of a read error. This chain uses TRBV7-7 with TRBJ2-3, with a tentative D call TRBD2 (6 bases). This CDR3 contains 17 residues. Germline V gene data show CDR1 as SSHAT and CDR2 as FNYEAQ (reference sequence). The CDR3 DNA reads TGTGCTAGCAGCCGACTTTCGTCGGGAGTAGGTACAGATACGCAGTATTTT. Translating gives CASSRLSSGVGTDTQYF. The full variable domain, its missing parts supplied by reference TRBV7-7 and TRBJ2-3, is GAGVSQSPRYKVTKRGQDVTLRCDPISSHATLYWYQQALGQGPEFLTYFNYEAQPDKSGLPSDRFSAERPEGSISTLTIQRTEQRDSAMYRCASSRLSSGVGTDTQYFGPGTRLTVL.

This chain joins TRBV28 and TRBJ2-7; the D gene could be TRBD1 or TRBD2 (6 bases each). The V gene's germline CDR1 is MDHEN and CDR2 SYDVKM. The CDR3 is 14 amino acids. Trimming removed 8 bases from V and 6 bases from J, with 20 bases in between. The CDR3 spells CASRGREVSFEQYF. The CDR3 DNA reads as TGTGCCAGCCGGGGGCGGGAAGTTTCTTTCGAGCAGTACTTC.

CDR3: CASSTTESGNTIYF. In DNA, the CDR3 is TGTGCCAGCAGTACTACGGAGTCTGGAAACACCATATATTTT. The chain couples TRBV6-1 to TRBJ1-3; D not certain. This CDR3 comprises 14 residues. Trimming shortened V by 5 bases and J by 1 base, and 9 bases separated the two germline ends. CDR1 is MNHNS and CDR2 is SASEGT in the germline V gene.

CDR3 bases: TGTGCCAGCAGCCGTGATGGGGCGAACACCGGGGAGCTGTTTTTT. Residues: CASSRDGANTGELFF. This chain connects TRBV5-6 to TRBJ2-2; no definite D call. Looked up from germline, CDR1 is SGHDT and CDR2 is YYEEEE. The CDR3 runs to 15 residues. V gave up 4 bases and J gave up 0 bases, with 10 bases separating them.

A single count supports this clone. This chain links TRBV11-3 with TRBJ2-1; 9 bases line up with TRBD2. The CDR3 extends over 15 amino acids. Per the germline V gene, CDR1 is SGHNT and CDR2 is YENEEA. With 5 bases clipped from V and 8 bases from J, the junction kept 10 bases outside the gene matches. The DNA for the CDR3 is TGTGCCAGCAGCGATGGGCTAGCGGGGAAATATGAGCAGTTCTTC. Its protein is CASSDGLAGKYEQFF.

The rearrangement uses TRBV5-4 and TRBJ2-1; 8 nucleotides align to TRBD2. The CDR3 runs to 12 residues. Germline V gene data show CDR1 as SGHNT and CDR2 as YYREEE (reference sequence). V shed 1 base, J shed 9 bases, and the junction held 0 bases outside the gene matches. CDR3 sequence (DNA): TGTGCCAGCAGCTTGACTAGCGGTGAGCAGTTCTTC. Translation: CASSLTSGEQFF.

The chain recombines TRBV15 with TRBJ2-1; 7 nucleotides agree with TRBD1. Unmatched junction bases numbered 2, after V lost 4 bases and J lost 2 bases. The CDR3 has 14 amino acids. The germline V gene encodes CDR1 LNHNV and CDR2 YYDKDF (reference sequence). The CDR3 sequence is CATSKQGTYNEQFF. The CDR3 DNA reads TGTGCCACCAGCAAACAGGGGACCTACAATGAGCAGTTCTTC.

This clone was seen a single time. The chain employs TRBV6-1 and TRBJ2-7; D not resolved. V lost 7 bases, J lost 3 bases, and 16 bases lay in between. CDR3 length: 14 amino acids. Germline V lookup: CDR1 MNHNS, CDR2 SASEGT. CDR3 sequence: CASTGSYNLYEQYF. The CDR3 DNA reads as TGTGCCAGCACTGGAAGTTACAACCTCTACGAGCAGTACTTC.

Details on this clone: In the same sample, other DNA sequences code for this CDR3. This CDR3 reads CASSPPYSYEQYF. As DNA, the CDR3 is TGTGCCAGCAGCCCCCCTTACTCCTACGAGCAGTACTTC. The chain is built from TRBV11-2 and TRBJ2-7; no clear D. Looked up from germline, CDR1 is SGHAT and CDR2 is FQNNGV. Trimming removed 5 bases from V and 0 bases from J, with 8 bases in between. The CDR3 consists of 13 residues.

The V and J genes are TRBV5-5 and TRBJ1-1, with D possibly matching TRBD1 (5 bases). The germline V and J ends were trimmed by 1 base and 3 bases, with 7 bases remaining between them. Germline CDR1 and CDR2: SGHKS and YYEKEE (reference sequence). The CDR3 is 13 residues long. As DNA, the CDR3 is TGTGCCAGCAGCTTGTGGGGGGACACTGAAGCTTTCTTT. Translation: CASSLWGDTEAFF.

This sequence joins TRBV2 and TRBJ2-3; tentatively, D is TRBD1 (6 bases). The CDR3 is 15 amino acids. V was pared by 5 bases and J by 3 bases, with 15 bases between. Germline V gives CDR1 SNHLY, CDR2 FYNNEI. The CDR3 DNA is TGTGCCAGCAGTCATACAGGGTTGTATACAGATACGCAGTATTTT. Its protein product is CASSHTGLYTDTQYF.

This clone was seen only a few times. The same CDR3 also results from other DNA sequences found in this sample. J is TRBJ2-1 and V is TRBV29-1, with D perhaps TRBD2 (6 bases). There are 11 residues in the CDR3. CDR1 is SQVTM and CDR2 is ANQGSEA in the germline V gene. V lost 6 bases and J 7 bases, leaving 10 bases between the germline ends. The CDR3 coding sequence is TGCAGCGTAGGTAGCGGTAATGAGCAGTTCTTC. It codes for CSVGSGNEQFF.

The chain employs TRBV7-9 and TRBJ2-1; 11 bases match TRBD2. Germline CDR1 is SEHNR and CDR2 is FQNEAQ (reference sequence). The CDR3 is 17 amino acids. V lost 4 bases and J lost 8; bases outside the gene matches: 13. CDR3 loop: CASSSTQRLAGIDEQFF. The DNA for the CDR3 is TGTGCCAGCAGCTCAACCCAGAGACTAGCGGGGATCGATGAGCAGTTCTTC.